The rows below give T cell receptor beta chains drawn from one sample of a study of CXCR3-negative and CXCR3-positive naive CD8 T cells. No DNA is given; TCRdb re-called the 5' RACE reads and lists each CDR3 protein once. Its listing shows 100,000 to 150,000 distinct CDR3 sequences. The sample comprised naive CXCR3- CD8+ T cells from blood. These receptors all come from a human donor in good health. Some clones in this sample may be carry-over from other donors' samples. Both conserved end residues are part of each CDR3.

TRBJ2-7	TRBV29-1	CSVEDLAGNSYEQYF
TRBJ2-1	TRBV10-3	CAISGGQGNSYNEQFF
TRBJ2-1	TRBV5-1	CASSLSGGASYNEQFF
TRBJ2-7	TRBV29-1	CSVVGTYTSYEQYF
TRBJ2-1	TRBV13	CASSLGRSFYNEQFF
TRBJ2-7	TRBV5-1	CASSQGQTSFYEQYF
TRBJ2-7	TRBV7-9	CASSRQDQPNEQYF
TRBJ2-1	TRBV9	CASSVDSGLAASDEQFF
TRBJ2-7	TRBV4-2	CASSQAYRDTGAYEQYF
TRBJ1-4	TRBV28	CASSLSLPKPVYGQDEKLFF
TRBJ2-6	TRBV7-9	CASSPPGLAGPGANVLTF
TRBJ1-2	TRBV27	CASSWRSSYGYTF
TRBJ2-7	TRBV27	CASSAPGQGFHEQYF
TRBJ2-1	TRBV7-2	CASSLVPAESYNEQFF
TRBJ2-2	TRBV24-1	CATSETGRPGELFF
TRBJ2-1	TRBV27	CASSLVLQGFNEQFF
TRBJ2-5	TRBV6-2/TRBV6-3	CASNLWGRDAQETQYF
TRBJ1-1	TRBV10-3	CAISESKGMGNTEAFF
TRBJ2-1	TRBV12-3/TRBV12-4	CASSPSGSNLYNEQFF
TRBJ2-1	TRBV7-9	CASSQGSYGRRKSYNEQFF
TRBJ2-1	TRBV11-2	CASSLTGSEQFF
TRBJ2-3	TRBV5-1	CASSREGELSTDTQYF
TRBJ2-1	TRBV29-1	CSVEDRYNEQFF
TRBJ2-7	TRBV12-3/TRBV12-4	CASSLAPAAYEQYF
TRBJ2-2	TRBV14	CASSPLMPGELLF